Below are 24 T cell receptor beta chains sequenced from a single sample in a study of identical twins. MiXCR was run by TCRdb on the 5' RACE reads, yielding one entry per CDR3 protein. The sample carries roughly 230,000 distinct CDR3 sequences, around 8% recorded once. The same data also went into a second study, on yellow fever vaccine responses in identical twins.

The sample consisted of CD8+ T cells sorted from blood. These receptor sequences come from a woman in her late teens or twenties in good health.

This clonotype was seen many times. V and J are TRBV7-9 and TRBJ2-7, with D possibly TRBD1 on 6 matching bases. Trimming stripped 1 base from V and 2 bases from J, with 9 bases between. The CDR3 spans 14 residues. Germline V gene sequence: CDR1 SEHNR, CDR2 FQNEAQ (reference sequence). CDR3 sequence: CASSLGTATYEQYF. The CDR3 DNA follows: TGTGCCAGCAGCTTAGGGACAGCGACCTACGAGCAGTACTTC. Full variable domain (remainder filled in from reference TRBV7-9 and TRBJ2-7): DTGVSQNPRHKITKRGQNVTFRCDPISEHNRLYWYRQTLGQGPEFLTYFQNEAQLEKSRLLSDRFSAERPKGSFSTLEIQRTEQGDSAMYLCASSLGTATYEQYFGPGTRLTVT.

The gene calls are TRBV27 and TRBJ2-4; TRBD1 aligns across 8 bases. V dropped 5 bases and J dropped 7; count of bases not matched to a gene: 4. Germline V gene sequence: CDR1 MNHEY, CDR2 SMNVEV (reference sequence). The CDR3 is 13 residues long. CDR3 residues: CASSRRQGNIQYF. DNA for the CDR3: TGTGCCAGCAGTCGACGACAGGGGAACATTCAGTACTTC.

This clonotype was observed at least ten times. The V gene is TRBV6-1, the J gene TRBJ1-2; 7 nucleotides agree with TRBD1. Germline CDR1 MNHNS, CDR2 SASEGT. Germline trimming cut 6 bases from V and 2 bases from J; bases unmatched to any gene: 3. The CDR3 covers 13 residues. The CDR3 sequence: CASSQGQNYGYTF. DNA of the CDR3: TGTGCCAGCAGCCAGGGACAGAACTATGGCTACACCTTC.

The chain combines TRBV24-1 with TRBJ2-5; no clear D. The CDR3 totals 13 residues. CDR1 is KGHDR, CDR2 SFDVKD, per germline. V shed 4 bases and J shed 5 bases, with 10 bases lying between them. CDR3 amino acids: CATSEPPPETQYF. For the CDR3, the DNA is TGTGCCACCAGTGAGCCTCCCCCGGAGACCCAGTACTTC.

In its sample, this clonotype was seen a few times. V usage is TRBV5-5 and J usage is TRBJ2-7, with D unresolved. The length of the CDR3 is 12 residues. The V and J ends lost 6 bases and 3 bases respectively, with 10 bases between them. Per the germline V gene, CDR1 is SGHKS and CDR2 is YYEKEE (reference sequence). CDR3 in amino acids: CASTPDGYEQYF. The CDR3 bases are TGTGCCAGCACCCCGGACGGCTACGAGCAGTACTTC.

The table lists this clonotype with a few counts. The chain links TRBV7-9 to TRBJ2-7; 9 bases match TRBD2. This CDR3 is built from 16 residues. Germline V lookup: CDR1 SEHNR, CDR2 FQNEAQ (reference sequence). V lost 0 bases, J lost 2 bases, and 5 bases stayed unmatched. The CDR3 DNA sequence: TGTGCCAGCAGCTTAGCATCGGCGGGAGGGCCCTACGAGCAGTACTTC. This codes for CASSLASAGGPYEQYF.

This clonotype appeared many times. The chain employs TRBV29-1 and TRBJ2-2, with D maybe TRBD1 (5 bases). Germline-derived CDR1 and CDR2 are SQVTM and ANQGSEA. Trimming took 2 bases from V and 3 from J, leaving 7 bases between them. CDR3 length: 13 amino acids. CDR3 DNA sequence: TGCAGCGTTGAAAGGGGTTACACCGGGGAGCTGTTTTTT. Amino acid sequence: CSVERGYTGELFF.

This clonotype was detected ten times or more. This sequence joins TRBV7-9 and TRBJ2-2; 8 positions match TRBD1. Unmatched junction bases numbered 8, after V lost 5 bases and J lost 9 bases. The CDR3 sequence is 14 residues long. Germline CDR1 reads SEHNR; CDR2 reads FQNEAQ (reference sequence). The CDR3 DNA sequence: TGTGCCAGCAGCCTCGGGCAGGGGGCGTGGGAGCTGTTTTTT. Translation gives CASSLGQGAWELFF. The whole variable domain, remainder taken from reference TRBV7-9 and TRBJ2-2, is DTGVSQNPRHKITKRGQNVTFRCDPISEHNRLYWYRQTLGQGPEFLTYFQNEAQLEKSRLLSDRFSAERPKGSFSTLEIQRTEQGDSAMYLCASSLGQGAWELFFGEGSRLTVL.

The V gene is TRBV7-9, the J gene TRBJ2-7; TRBD1 agrees at 9 bases. Germline values: CDR1 SEHNR, CDR2 FQNEAQ (reference sequence). The CDR3 extends over 14 amino acids. V lost 1 base, J lost 6 bases, and 4 bases stayed unmatched. CDR3 loop: CASSLGRDRAEQYF. CDR3 nucleotides: TGTGCCAGCAGCTTAGGGAGGGACAGGGCCGAGCAGTACTTC.

This sequence joins TRBV11-1 and TRBJ2-7; TRBD2 matches 13 bases. In germline, CDR1 is SGHAT, CDR2 FQDESV (reference sequence). The length of the CDR3 is 18 residues. The V gene end was trimmed by 6 bases and the J gene end by 4 bases; junction bases not matched to a gene: 15. CDR3 protein: CASSPKIPATSGRYEQYF. The CDR3 coding sequence is TGTGCCAGCAGTCCAAAGATACCCGCGACTAGCGGGAGGTACGAGCAGTACTTC.

This chain joins TRBV24-1 and TRBJ2-2; D gene unclear. The CDR3 extends over 13 amino acids. Trimming took 1 base from V and 7 from J, leaving 6 bases between them. Germline V lookup: CDR1 KGHDR, CDR2 SFDVKD. DNA for the CDR3: TGTGCCACCAGTGATTTACCCGACGGGGAGCTGTTTTTT. This sequence encodes CATSDLPDGELFF.

This clonotype was detected a few times. The rearrangement uses TRBV27 and TRBJ2-7, with TRBD1 matching 7 bases. CDR3 length: 15 amino acids. The V gene end was trimmed by 5 bases and the J gene end by 1 base; junction bases not matched to a gene: 8. Per germline, CDR1 MNHEY and CDR2 SMNVEV (reference sequence). The CDR3: CASSPHATGSYEQYF. CDR3 coding DNA: TGTGCCAGCAGTCCGCATGCGACAGGGTCCTACGAGCAGTACTTC.

Notes on this clonotype: A much larger clone is a single base away; this may be a read error. The final CDR3 position lacks the conserved phenylalanine or tryptophan, pointing to a likely read error. The chain links TRBV12-3 or TRBV12-4 to TRBJ2-3; D is undetermined. V was shortened by 3 bases and J by 4 bases, with 11 bases between the two germline ends. The CDR3 is 14 residues long. The CDR3 DNA reads TGTGCCAGCAGTTTCATCCTAGGGTCAGATACGCAGTATTCT. Translated, it gives CASSFILGSDTQYS.

This clonotype has more than one count but fewer than ten. This rearrangement joins TRBV12-3 or TRBV12-4 to TRBJ2-7, with 10 positions matching TRBD2. V lost 3 bases to trimming and J lost 3 bases; unmatched junction nucleotides: 2. The CDR3 loop spans 14 amino acids. The CDR3 coding sequence is TGTGCCAGCAGTTTTGGACTAGCGGTCTACGAGCAGTACTTC. Protein sequence: CASSFGLAVYEQYF.

This clonotype has more than one count but fewer than ten. The chain recombines TRBV5-1 with TRBJ2-5; D is perhaps TRBD2 (7 bases). There are 16 residues in the CDR3. Germline assignment: CDR1 SGHRS and CDR2 YFSETQ. The germline V and J ends were trimmed by 3 bases and 3 bases, with 18 bases remaining between them. DNA of the CDR3: TGCGCCAGCAGCTCACAAAAGGGGGGGCTGAAAGAGACCCAGTACTTC. It specifies CASSSQKGGLKETQYF.

This clonotype has more than one count but fewer than ten. This sequence joins TRBV20-1 and TRBJ2-3, with D perhaps TRBD2 (6 bases). Between the trimmed V and J ends, which lost 6 bases and 3 bases, there was a span of 13 bases. The CDR3 runs to 13 residues. Germline CDR1 is DFQATT and CDR2 is SNEGSKA (reference sequence). CDR3 nucleotide sequence: TGCAGTGCGCGTAGTCGGGGGACAGATACGCAGTATTTT. It translates to CSARSRGTDTQYF.

This clonotype has just a few counts. The gene calls are TRBV7-9 and TRBJ2-5, with TRBD2 identical over 11 bases. V lost 5 bases, J lost 2 bases, and 7 bases stayed unmatched. The CDR3 extends over 16 amino acids. Per the germline V gene, CDR1 is SEHNR and CDR2 is FQNEAQ (reference sequence). CDR3 protein: CASSPGGLAEQETQYF. CDR3 nucleotides: TGTGCCAGCAGCCCGGGGGGACTAGCGGAACAAGAGACCCAGTACTTC.

The table lists this clonotype with a few counts. The CDR3 loop reads CASSYSGEQPQHF. In DNA form, the CDR3 reads TGTGCCAGCAGTTACTCCGGGGAACAGCCCCAGCATTTT. The J gene is TRBJ1-5, the V gene TRBV6-6; D is unclear. Per the germline V gene, CDR1 is MNHNY and CDR2 is SVGAGI (reference sequence). Trimming removed 0 bases from V and 7 bases from J, with 7 bases in between. CDR3 length: 13 residues.

This clonotype turned up a few times. The chain's CDR3 is CAISESGTSGRSYEQYF. The DNA of the CDR3 is TGTGCCATCAGTGAGTCAGGGACTAGCGGGAGATCCTACGAGCAGTACTTC. The genes are TRBV10-3 and TRBJ2-7; TRBD2 matches at 14 bases. Looked up from germline, CDR1 is ENHRY and CDR2 is SYGVKD. Losses at the gene ends were 0 bases for V and 1 base for J; bases not matched to a gene: 2. This CDR3 has 17 amino acids.

The CDR3 is CASSLASGGPSEQYF. The CDR3 bases are TGTGCCAGCAGCTTGGCTAGCGGGGGGCCCTCCGAGCAGTACTTC. The gene calls are TRBV5-6 and TRBJ2-7; the match to TRBD2 covers 11 bases. CDR3 length: 15 amino acids. V was clipped by 0 bases and J by 6 bases; unmatched bases: 5. Germline assignment: CDR1 SGHDT and CDR2 YYEEEE.

The sample holds many counts of this clonotype. The rearrangement uses TRBV29-1 and TRBJ2-5; 7 bases align to TRBD1. The CDR3 loop spans 13 amino acids. The junction had 7 bases not matched to a gene; V was cut back by 6 bases and J by 3 bases. The germline CDR1 and CDR2 sequences are SQVTM and ANQGSEA. CDR3 sequence reads: CSVVRDRKETQYF. In DNA, the CDR3 is TGCAGCGTCGTCCGGGACAGAAAAGAGACCCAGTACTTC.

This chain connects TRBV4-3 to TRBJ2-7, with D hard to call. The germline V gene has CDR1 LGHNA and CDR2 YSLEER. The CDR3 covers 14 residues. The ends were cut back, 0 bases at V and 2 bases at J, with 8 bases in the middle. DNA of the CDR3: TGCGCCAGCAGCCAAGATCCCTCGACCTACGAGCAGTACTTC. Translating gives CASSQDPSTYEQYF.

A few counts support this clonotype. Compared with germline, one end of the junction differs, possibly owing to a read error. The chain links TRBV6-5 to TRBJ2-7, with D perhaps TRBD1 or TRBD2 (5 bases each). Per the germline V gene, CDR1 is MNHEY and CDR2 is SVGAGI. The CDR3 runs 15 residues. The CDR3, as DNA: TGTGCCAGCAGTGACTCACCGGGGCCCACCTACGAGCAGTACTTC. Protein product: CASSDSPGPTYEQYF.

In this sample, this clonotype turned up many times. This sequence joins TRBV12-3 or TRBV12-4 and TRBJ2-7; D is ambiguous. The CDR3 is made up of 11 amino acids. Trimming shortened V by 6 bases and J by 3 bases, and 6 bases separated the two germline ends. Here the CDR3 DNA reads TGTGCCAGCAGACAAAACTACGAGCAGTACTTC. Encoded protein: CASRQNYEQYF.